The clone carrying this T cell receptor beta chain was observed a single time. The repertoire was sequenced with immunoSEQ multiplex PCR; TCRdb's copy has only in-frame clones and lacks some. Of about 86,000 clones in the sample, around 94% are singletons; the top ten hold around 4.9%. These data belong to a study of control samples from healthy donors and cancer patients. The CDR3 length is 15 residues. Germline CDR1 reads LNHDA; CDR2 reads SQIVND (reference sequence). Unmatched junction bases numbered 10, after V lost 3 bases and J lost 6 bases. The J gene is TRBJ2-7, the V gene TRBV19; 8 nucleotides agree with TRBD1. This TCR was recovered from a woman under 30 in good health. Sequencing was carried out using blood. The CDR3 sequence: CASSIIGQGYSEQYF. The DNA for the CDR3 is TGTGCCAGTAGTATTATTGGACAGGGTTACTCCGAGCAGTACTTC.